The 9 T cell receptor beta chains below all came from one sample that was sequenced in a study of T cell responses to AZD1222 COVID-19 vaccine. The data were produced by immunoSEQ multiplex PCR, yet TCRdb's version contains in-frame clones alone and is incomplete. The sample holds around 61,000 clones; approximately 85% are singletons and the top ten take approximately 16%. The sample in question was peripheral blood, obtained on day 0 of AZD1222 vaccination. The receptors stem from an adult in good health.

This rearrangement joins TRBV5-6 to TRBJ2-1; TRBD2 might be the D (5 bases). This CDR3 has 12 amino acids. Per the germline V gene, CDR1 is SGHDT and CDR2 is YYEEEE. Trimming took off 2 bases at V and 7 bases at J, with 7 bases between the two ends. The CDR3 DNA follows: TGTGCCAGCAGCTTCTTAGCGAATGAGCAGTTCTTC. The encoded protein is CASSFLANEQFF.

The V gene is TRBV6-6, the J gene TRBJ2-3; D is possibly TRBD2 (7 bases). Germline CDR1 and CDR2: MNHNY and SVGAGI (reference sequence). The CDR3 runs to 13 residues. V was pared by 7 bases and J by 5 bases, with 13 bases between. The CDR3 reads CASTGGGKDTQYF. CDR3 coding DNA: TGTGCCAGCACGGGGGGCGGGAAAGATACGCAGTATTTT.

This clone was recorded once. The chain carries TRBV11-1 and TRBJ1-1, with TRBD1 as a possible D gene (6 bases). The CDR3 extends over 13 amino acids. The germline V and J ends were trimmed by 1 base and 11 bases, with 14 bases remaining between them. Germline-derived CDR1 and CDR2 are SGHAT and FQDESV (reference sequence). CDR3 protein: CASSLDREDIAFF. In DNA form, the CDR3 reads TGTGCCAGCAGCTTAGACAGGGAAGATATTGCTTTCTTT.

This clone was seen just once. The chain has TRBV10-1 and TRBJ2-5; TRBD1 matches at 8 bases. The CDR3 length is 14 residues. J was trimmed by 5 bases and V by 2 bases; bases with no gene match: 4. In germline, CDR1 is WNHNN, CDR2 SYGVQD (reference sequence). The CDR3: CASSEVGQAETQYF. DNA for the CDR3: TGCGCCAGCAGTGAGGTGGGACAGGCGGAGACCCAGTACTTC.

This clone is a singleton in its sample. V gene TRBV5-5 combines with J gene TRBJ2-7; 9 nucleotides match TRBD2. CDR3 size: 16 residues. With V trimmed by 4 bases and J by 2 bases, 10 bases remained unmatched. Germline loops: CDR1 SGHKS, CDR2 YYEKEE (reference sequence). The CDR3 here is CASSPDGAGGTYEQYF. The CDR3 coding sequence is TGTGCCAGCAGCCCGGACGGAGCGGGGGGTACCTACGAGCAGTACTTC.

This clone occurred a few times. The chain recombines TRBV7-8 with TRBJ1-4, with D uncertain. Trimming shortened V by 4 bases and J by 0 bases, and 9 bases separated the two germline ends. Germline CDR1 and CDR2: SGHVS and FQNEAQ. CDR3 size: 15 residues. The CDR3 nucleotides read TGTGCCAGCAGCTCCACAGACGCAACTAATGAAAAACTGTTTTTT. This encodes CASSSTDATNEKLFF.

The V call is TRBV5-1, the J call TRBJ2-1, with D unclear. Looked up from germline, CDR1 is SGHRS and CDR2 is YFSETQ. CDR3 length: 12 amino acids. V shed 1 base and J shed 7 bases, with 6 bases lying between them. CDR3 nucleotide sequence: TGCGCCAGCAGCTTGTCGTCGAATGAGCAGTTCTTC. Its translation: CASSLSSNEQFF.

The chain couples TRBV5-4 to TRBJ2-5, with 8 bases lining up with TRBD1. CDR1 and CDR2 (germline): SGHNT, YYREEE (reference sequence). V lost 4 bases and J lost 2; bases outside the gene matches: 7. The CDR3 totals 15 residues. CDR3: CASSQIGQGQETQYF. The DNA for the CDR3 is TGTGCCAGCAGCCAAATCGGACAGGGACAAGAGACCCAGTACTTC.

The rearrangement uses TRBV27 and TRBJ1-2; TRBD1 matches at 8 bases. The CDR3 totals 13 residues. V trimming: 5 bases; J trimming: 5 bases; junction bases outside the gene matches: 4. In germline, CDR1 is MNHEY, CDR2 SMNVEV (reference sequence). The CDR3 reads CASSPGGAYGYTF. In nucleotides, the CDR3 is TGTGCCAGCAGTCCAGGGGGCGCTTATGGCTACACCTTC.